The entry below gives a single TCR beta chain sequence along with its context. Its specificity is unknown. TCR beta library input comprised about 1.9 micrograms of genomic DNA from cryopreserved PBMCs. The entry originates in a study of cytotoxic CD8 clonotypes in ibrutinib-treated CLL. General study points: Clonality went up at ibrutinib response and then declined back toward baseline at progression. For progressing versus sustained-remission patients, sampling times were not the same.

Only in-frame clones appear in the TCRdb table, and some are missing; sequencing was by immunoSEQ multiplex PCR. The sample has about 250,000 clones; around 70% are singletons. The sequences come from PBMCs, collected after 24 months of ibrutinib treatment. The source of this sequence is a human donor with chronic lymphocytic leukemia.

The CDR3, as DNA: TGTGCCTGGAGGCCCATAGGTCCGGAGACCCAGTACTTC. This codes for CAWRPIGPETQYF. The chain is built from TRBV30 and TRBJ2-5, with D uncertain. In germline, CDR1 is GTSNPN, CDR2 SVGIG (reference sequence). Trimming cost V 3 bases and J 5 bases, with 13 bases left between them. The CDR3 spans 13 residues. The full variable domain, completed using reference TRBV30 and TRBJ2-5, is SQTIHQWPATLVQPVGSPLSLECTVEGTSNPNLYWYRQAAGRGLQLLFYSVGIGQISSEVPQNLSASRPQDRQFILSSKKLLLSDSGFYLCAWRPIGPETQYFGPGTRLLVL.